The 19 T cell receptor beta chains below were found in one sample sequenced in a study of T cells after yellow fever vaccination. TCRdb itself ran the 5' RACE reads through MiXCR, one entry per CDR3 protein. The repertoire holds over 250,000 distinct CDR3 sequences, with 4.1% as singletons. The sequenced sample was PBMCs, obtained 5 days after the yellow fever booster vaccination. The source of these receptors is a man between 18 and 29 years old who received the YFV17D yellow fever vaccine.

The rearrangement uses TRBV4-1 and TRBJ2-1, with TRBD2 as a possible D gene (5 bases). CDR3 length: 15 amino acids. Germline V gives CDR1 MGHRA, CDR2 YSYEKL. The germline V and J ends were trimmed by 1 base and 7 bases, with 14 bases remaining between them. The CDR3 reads CASSQVELGRNEQFF. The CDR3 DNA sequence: TGCGCCAGCAGCCAAGTTGAGCTGGGGAGAAATGAGCAGTTCTTC.

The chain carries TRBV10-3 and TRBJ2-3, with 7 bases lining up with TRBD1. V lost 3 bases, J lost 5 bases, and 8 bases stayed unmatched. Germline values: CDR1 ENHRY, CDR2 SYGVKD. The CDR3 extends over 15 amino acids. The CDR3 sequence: CAISDRGLKGDTQYF. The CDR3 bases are TGTGCCATCAGTGATAGGGGGCTAAAGGGAGATACGCAGTATTTT.

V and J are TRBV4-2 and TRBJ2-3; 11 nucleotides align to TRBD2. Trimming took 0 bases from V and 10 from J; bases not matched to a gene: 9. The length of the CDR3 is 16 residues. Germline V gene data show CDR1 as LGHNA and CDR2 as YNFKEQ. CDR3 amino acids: CASSQESASGGRAQYF. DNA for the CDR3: TGTGCCAGCAGCCAAGAAAGCGCTAGCGGGGGGCGGGCGCAGTATTTT.

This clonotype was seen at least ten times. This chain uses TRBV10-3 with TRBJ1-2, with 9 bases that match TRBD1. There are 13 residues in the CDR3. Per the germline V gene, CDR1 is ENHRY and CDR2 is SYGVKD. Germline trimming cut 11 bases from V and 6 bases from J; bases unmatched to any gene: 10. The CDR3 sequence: CAANGQGSDGYTF. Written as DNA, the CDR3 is TGTGCCGCCAACGGACAGGGGTCGGATGGCTACACCTTC.

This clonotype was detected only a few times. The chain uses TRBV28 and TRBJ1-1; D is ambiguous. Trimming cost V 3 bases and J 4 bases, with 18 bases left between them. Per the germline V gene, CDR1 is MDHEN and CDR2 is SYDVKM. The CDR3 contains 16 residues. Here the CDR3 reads CASSFFVLRAVTEAFF. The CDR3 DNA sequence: TGTGCCAGCAGTTTCTTTGTTCTAAGGGCTGTCACTGAAGCTTTCTTT.

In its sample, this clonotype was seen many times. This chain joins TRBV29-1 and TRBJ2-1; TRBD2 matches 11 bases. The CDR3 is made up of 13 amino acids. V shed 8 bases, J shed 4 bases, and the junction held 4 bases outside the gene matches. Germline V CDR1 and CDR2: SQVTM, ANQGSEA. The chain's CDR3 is CSLGTSGYNEQFF. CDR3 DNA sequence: TGCAGCCTAGGGACTAGCGGATACAATGAGCAGTTCTTC.

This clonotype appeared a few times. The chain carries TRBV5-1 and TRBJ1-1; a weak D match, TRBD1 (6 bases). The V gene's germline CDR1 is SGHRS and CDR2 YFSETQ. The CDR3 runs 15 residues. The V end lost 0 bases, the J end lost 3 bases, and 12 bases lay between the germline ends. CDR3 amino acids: CASSLVGPGDTEAFF. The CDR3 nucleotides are TGCGCCAGCAGCTTGGTGGGGCCAGGGGACACTGAAGCTTTCTTT. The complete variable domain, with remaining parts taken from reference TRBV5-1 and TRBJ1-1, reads KAGVTQTPRYLIKTRGQQVTLSCSPISGHRSVSWYQQTPGQGLQFLFEYFSETQRNKGNFPGRFSGRQFSNSRSEMNVSTLELGDSALYLCASSLVGPGDTEAFFGQGTRLTVV.

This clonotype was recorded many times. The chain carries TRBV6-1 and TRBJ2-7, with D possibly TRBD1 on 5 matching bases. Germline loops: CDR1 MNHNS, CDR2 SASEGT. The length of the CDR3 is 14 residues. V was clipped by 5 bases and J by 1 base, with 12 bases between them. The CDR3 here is CASSYTGQSYEQYF. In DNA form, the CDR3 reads TGTGCCAGCAGTTATACCGGACAATCCTACGAGCAGTACTTC.

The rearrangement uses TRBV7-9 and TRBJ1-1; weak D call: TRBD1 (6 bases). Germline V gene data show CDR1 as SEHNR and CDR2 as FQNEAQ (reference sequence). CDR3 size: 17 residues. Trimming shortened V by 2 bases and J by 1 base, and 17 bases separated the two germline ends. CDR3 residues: CASSLYLLRDTNTEAFF. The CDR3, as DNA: TGTGCCAGCAGCTTATATCTGCTCCGGGACACGAACACTGAAGCTTTCTTT.

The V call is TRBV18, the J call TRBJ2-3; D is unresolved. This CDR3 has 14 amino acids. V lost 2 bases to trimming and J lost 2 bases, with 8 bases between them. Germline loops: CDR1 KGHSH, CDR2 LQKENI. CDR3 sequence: CASSPYLPTDTQYF. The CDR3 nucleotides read TGTGCCAGCTCACCATATCTACCCACAGATACGCAGTATTTT.

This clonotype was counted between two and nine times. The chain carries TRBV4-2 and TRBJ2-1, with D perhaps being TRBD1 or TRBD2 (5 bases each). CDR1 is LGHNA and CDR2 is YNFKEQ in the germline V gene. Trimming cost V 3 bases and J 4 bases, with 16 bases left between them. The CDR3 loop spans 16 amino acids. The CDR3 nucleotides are TGTGCCAGCAGCCAGGGGAGTGTGGGACCATACAATGAGCAGTTCTTC. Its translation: CASSQGSVGPYNEQFF.

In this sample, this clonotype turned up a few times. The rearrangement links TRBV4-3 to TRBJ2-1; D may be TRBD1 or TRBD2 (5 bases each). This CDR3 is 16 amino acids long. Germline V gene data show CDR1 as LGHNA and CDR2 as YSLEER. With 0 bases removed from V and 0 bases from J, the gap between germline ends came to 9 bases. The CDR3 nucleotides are TGCGCCAGCAGCCAAGATAAGGGGAGCTCCTACAATGAGCAGTTCTTC. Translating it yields CASSQDKGSSYNEQFF.

CDR3 in DNA: TGCGCCAGCAGCCAAGATGCCCAGGAAAGGGGCTACACCTTC. This translates into CASSQDAQERGYTF. The chain couples TRBV4-3 to TRBJ1-2; no firm D call. V lost 0 bases to trimming and J lost 8 bases, with 13 bases between them. CDR1 LGHNA and CDR2 YSLEER come from the germline V gene. The CDR3 runs to 14 residues.

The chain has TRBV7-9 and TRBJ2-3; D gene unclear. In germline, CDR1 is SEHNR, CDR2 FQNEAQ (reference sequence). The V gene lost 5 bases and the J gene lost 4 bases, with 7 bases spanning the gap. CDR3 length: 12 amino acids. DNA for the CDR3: TGTGCCAGCAGCCCCCGTCCAGATACGCAGTATTTT. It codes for CASSPRPDTQYF.

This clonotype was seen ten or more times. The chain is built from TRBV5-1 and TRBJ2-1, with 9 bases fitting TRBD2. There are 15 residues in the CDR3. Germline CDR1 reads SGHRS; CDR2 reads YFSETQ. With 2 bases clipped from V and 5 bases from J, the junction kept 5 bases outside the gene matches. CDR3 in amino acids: CASSFGGGAHNEQFF. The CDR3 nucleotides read TGCGCCAGCAGCTTCGGCGGGGGGGCCCACAATGAGCAGTTCTTC.

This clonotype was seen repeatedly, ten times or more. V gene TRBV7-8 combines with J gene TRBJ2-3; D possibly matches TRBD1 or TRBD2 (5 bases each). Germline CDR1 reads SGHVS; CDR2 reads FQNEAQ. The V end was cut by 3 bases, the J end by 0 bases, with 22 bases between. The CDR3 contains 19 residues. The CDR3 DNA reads TGTGCCAGCAGCTTCCCCGGGACGCCGAGGACTGTTAGCACAGATACGCAGTATTTT. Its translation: CASSFPGTPRTVSTDTQYF.

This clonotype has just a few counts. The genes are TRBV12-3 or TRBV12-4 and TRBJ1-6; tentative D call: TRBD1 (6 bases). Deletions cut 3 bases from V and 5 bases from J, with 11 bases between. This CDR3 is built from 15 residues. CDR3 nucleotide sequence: TGTGCCAGCAGTTTCCGAGACAGGAATAATTCACCCCTCCACTTT. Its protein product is CASSFRDRNNSPLHF.

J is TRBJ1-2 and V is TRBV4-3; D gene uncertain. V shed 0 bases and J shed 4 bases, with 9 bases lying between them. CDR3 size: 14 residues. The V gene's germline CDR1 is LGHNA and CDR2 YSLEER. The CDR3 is CASSQDPASYGYTF. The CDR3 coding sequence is TGCGCCAGCAGCCAAGATCCCGCTTCCTATGGCTACACCTTC.

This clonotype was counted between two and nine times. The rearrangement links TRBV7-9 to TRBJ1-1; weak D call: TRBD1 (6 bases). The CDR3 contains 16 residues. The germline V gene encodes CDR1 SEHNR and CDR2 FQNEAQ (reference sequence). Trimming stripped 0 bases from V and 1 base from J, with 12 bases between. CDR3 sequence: CASSLARTVGNTEAFF. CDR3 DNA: TGTGCCAGCAGCTTAGCCCGGACAGTGGGGAACACTGAAGCTTTCTTT.